This T cell receptor (beta chain) was retrieved from a study of blood T cell repertoires in COVID-19. This table comes from immunoSEQ multiplex PCR, and its TCRdb copy is limited to in-frame clones, with some not included. The sample includes tens of thousands of clones, about 82% of them seen just once. The ends lost 2 bases at V and 6 bases at J; junction bases unmatched: 5. CDR3 length equals 13 residues. The germline CDR1 and CDR2 sequences are SGHRS and YFSETQ. Sequenced sample: peripheral blood. The chain is built from TRBV5-1 and TRBJ2-7, with TRBD1 matching over 7 bases. The TCR comes from a man aged 70-80 years with acute or convalescent COVID-19. CDR3 DNA sequence: TGCGCCAGCAGCTTCTACAGGGGAAGCGAGCAGTACTTC. Residues: CASSFYRGSEQYF.